This T cell receptor beta chain was documented in a study of human T cells and chemical hapten exposure. Study as a whole: Per-sample TCR yield variability stemmed mainly from small pooled library volume differences. General study results and limits: TCRs at a frequency above 1 in 1000 stayed unchanged with DPC sensitization.

Germline V gene lookup returns CDR1 SQVTM and CDR2 ANQGSEA. This CDR3 spans 13 amino acids. The V and J ends lost 0 bases and 0 bases respectively, with 3 bases between them. The study extracted total RNA from unfractionated whole blood. During construction of the library, unique molecular identifiers were attached to individual cDNA molecules for quantitative, reproducible TCR counting. Source study methods: With a range of 23,224 to 690,600, the median per sample was about 87,000 TCRs. TCRdb reprocessed the reads via MiXCR and lists one record per CDR3 protein. TCRdb's processing, not the authors', yielded these V and J calls. The sample lists about 120,000 distinct CDR3 sequences, more than 8.5% seen once, with approximately 1.5% in the top ten. In this sample, this clonotype turned up a few times. Its matching antigen is unknown.

The specimen was whole blood. The V and J genes are TRBV29-1 and TRBJ1-5; the D is unclear. The receptor was derived from a human donor in good health. Some clones in this sample may be carry-over from other donors' samples. The CDR3 sequence is CSVEEGSNQPQHF. The CDR3 DNA is TGCAGCGTTGAAGAGGGTAGCAATCAGCCCCAGCATTTT.